The source of this T cell receptor (beta chain) is a study of STAT5B mutations in CD4+ large granular lymphocyte leukemia. A word on this clone: The antigen remains unidentified.

Study findings and constraints: No patients shared main leukemic clonotypes, though roughly 27% appeared at low frequency elsewhere.

Germline V gene lookup returns CDR1 MNHNY and CDR2 SVGAGI (reference sequence). Unmatched junction bases numbered 7, after V lost 9 bases and J lost 0 bases. The CDR3 loop spans 16 amino acids. TCRdb's table, derived via immunoSEQ multiplex PCR, lists solely in-frame clones and lacks some. The sample has 48,000 or so clones; 55% to 75% are singletons. The gene calls are TRBV6-6 and TRBJ2-3, with 12 bases identical to TRBD2. The sequencing input was CD4+ T cells from blood buffy coats. This clonotype originated in a human donor in good health. For the CDR3, the DNA is TGTGCCAGTTCCGGGACTAGCGGGTTTAGCACAGATACGCAGTATTTT. Translation gives CASSGTSGFSTDTQYF.